This TCR beta chain was retrieved from a study of blood T cell repertoires in COVID-19. Across the whole study: The origin of the acute and convalescent COVID-19 samples was the United States, Italy and Spain.

Original analysis: Quantification of nucleated cells was approximated via reference gene primer amplification. Only in-frame clones appear in the TCRdb table, and some are missing; sequencing was by immunoSEQ multiplex PCR. The V and J calls and clone size were taken over from that table, and D and trimming were inferred from the DNA. The sample records 65,000 to 75,000 clones, approximately 87% being singletons. The V gene's germline CDR1 is PRHDT and CDR2 FYEKMQ (reference sequence). CDR3 length: 16 amino acids. Trimming removed 4 bases at V and 4 bases at J, with 20 bases between. The chain combines TRBV13 with TRBJ2-7, with D hard to call. The source of this sequence is a man aged 45-65 years with active COVID-19. Material: peripheral blood. The CDR3: CASSYTSREPRYEQYF. CDR3 bases: TGTGCCAGCAGCTATACCTCTCGTGAGCCGAGGTACGAGCAGTACTTC.